One and the same sample provided the 20 T cell receptor beta chains below, sequenced in a study of blood T cells in healthy people across ages. A second PCR of roughly 6 to 12 cycles used a sample-barcoded 5' primer and a J-beta primer mix. TCRdb recomputed calls from the 5' RACE reads with MiXCR, one row per CDR3 protein. The sample includes about 1.6 million distinct CDR3 sequences, roughly 32% seen only once; the top ten take around 10%. The specimen sequenced was blood. The receptors stem from a woman aged 25-40 years in good health.

This clonotype occurred many times. The CDR3 sequence is CSARDGEHANSNQPQHF. CDR3 nucleotides: TGCAGTGCTAGAGATGGAGAACATGCCAATAGCAATCAGCCCCAGCATTTT. The gene calls are TRBV20-1 and TRBJ1-5; D gene unclear. Trimming took off 0 bases at V and 0 bases at J, with 15 bases between the two ends. The CDR3 sequence is 17 residues long. Germline V gene data show CDR1 as DFQATT and CDR2 as SNEGSKA (reference sequence).

This chain links TRBV5-1 with TRBJ2-6; TRBD2 matches 7 bases. There are 15 residues in the CDR3. The V gene end was trimmed by 6 bases and the J gene end by 0 bases; junction bases not matched to a gene: 3. Germline CDR1 and CDR2: SGHRS and YFSETQ. In nucleotides, the CDR3 is TGCGCCAGCACCAGCGGGATCTCTGGGGCCAACGTCCTGACTTTC. Protein product: CASTSGISGANVLTF.

The chain joins TRBV7-2 to TRBJ1-5, with D possibly being TRBD1 (5 bases). The V gene lost 5 bases and the J gene lost 5 bases, with 16 bases spanning the gap. This CDR3 comprises 15 residues. The germline V gene has CDR1 SGHTA and CDR2 FQGNSA. The CDR3 here is CASSKWGPRHQPQHF. CDR3 sequence (DNA): TGTGCCAGCAGCAAATGGGGACCCAGACATCAGCCCCAGCATTTT.

The chain links TRBV20-1 to TRBJ2-5; TRBD2 is a possible D gene (6 bases). The CDR3 loop spans 13 amino acids. V lost 7 bases, J lost 5 bases, and 17 bases lay in between. Germline loops: CDR1 DFQATT, CDR2 SNEGSKA (reference sequence). Here the CDR3 DNA reads TGCAGTGTGGCGGAGGGGCTTGAGGAGACCCAGTACTTC. Protein product: CSVAEGLEETQYF.

V and J are TRBV6-5 and TRBJ2-3; 7 bases map to TRBD2. V lost 5 bases to trimming and J lost 5 bases; unmatched junction nucleotides: 7. Germline CDR1 reads MNHEY; CDR2 reads SVGAGI. The CDR3 is 14 amino acids. The CDR3: CASSASGPGDTQYF. CDR3 DNA: TGTGCCAGCAGTGCTAGCGGTCCGGGAGATACGCAGTATTTT.

CDR3 nucleotides: TGTGCCAGCAGCTTCCCCAAGGGGGCGGGGGGGCGCGTCGAGACCCAGTACTTC. Protein product: CASSFPKGAGGRVETQYF. This sequence joins TRBV9 and TRBJ2-5; 9 bases match TRBD2. V gave up 4 bases and J gave up 5 bases; unmatched junction bases: 18. Per the germline V gene, CDR1 is SGDLS and CDR2 is YYNGEE. CDR3 size: 18 residues.

V is TRBV3-1 and J is TRBJ2-7, with 9 bases lining up with TRBD2. CDR3 size: 20 residues. Trimming at V came to 2 bases and at J to 3 bases, leaving 20 bases not matched to a gene. CDR1 and CDR2 from the germline V gene are LGHDT and YNNKEL (reference sequence). In DNA, the CDR3 is TGTGCCAGCAGCCAATACACTAGCGGGCTATTAGGACTAAATATCTACGAGCAGTACTTC. It codes for CASSQYTSGLLGLNIYEQYF.

Details on this clonotype: The junction does not match germline at one end; this may be a read error. This chain connects TRBV28 to TRBJ1-2, with 7 positions matching TRBD1. This CDR3 has 13 residues. Germline-derived CDR1 and CDR2 are MDHEN and SYDVKM. In nucleotides, the CDR3 is TGTGCCAACAGTTTTGAGGGGGCTCAGGGCTACACCTTC. Translation: CANSFEGAQGYTF.

This clonotype was seen a handful of times. V and J are TRBV9 and TRBJ2-5; 7 nucleotides agree with TRBD2. The CDR3 is 14 amino acids. The V gene end was trimmed by 7 bases and the J gene end by 1 base; junction bases not matched to a gene: 7. The germline V gene encodes CDR1 SGDLS and CDR2 YYNGEE. DNA for the CDR3: TGTGCCAGCGGTCCCGGGGGGATCCAAGAGACCCAGTACTTC. Its protein is CASGPGGIQETQYF. The full variable domain, its missing parts supplied by reference TRBV9 and TRBJ2-5, is DSGVTQTPKHLITATGQRVTLRCSPRSGDLSVYWYQQSLDQGLQFLIQYYNGEERAKGNILERFSAQQFPDLHSELNLSSLELGDSALYFCASGPGGIQETQYFGPGTRLLVL.

The chain links TRBV5-6 to TRBJ2-1, with unresolved D. This CDR3 comprises 14 residues. With 2 bases removed from V and 3 bases from J, the gap between germline ends came to 9 bases. Germline CDR1 SGHDT, CDR2 YYEEEE. In nucleotides, the CDR3 is TGTGCCAGCAGCTTCCCACCCAACTACAATGAGCAGTTCTTC. This encodes CASSFPPNYNEQFF.

This clonotype was detected a few times. The chain links TRBV4-1 to TRBJ2-2; 8 positions match TRBD1. CDR1 MGHRA and CDR2 YSYEKL come from the germline V gene. CDR3 size: 16 residues. The J segment lost 6 bases and the V segment lost 3 bases, leaving 9 bases of the junction unmatched. The CDR3 region is CASSHKGQGFAGELFF. CDR3 coding DNA: TGCGCCAGCAGCCACAAAGGACAGGGTTTCGCCGGGGAGCTGTTTTTT.

CDR3 in DNA: TGTGCCAGCAGCTTTAAGATCTACTATGGCTACACCTTC. Translation gives CASSFKIYYGYTF. The J gene is TRBJ1-2, the V gene TRBV5-8; D ambiguous. V was cut by 2 bases and J by 3 bases, with 8 bases left in between. This CDR3 contains 13 residues. CDR1 is SGHTS and CDR2 is YDEGEE in the germline V gene.

This clonotype has only a few counts. The gene calls are TRBV28 and TRBJ2-1; 7 bases align to TRBD2. The CDR3 has 15 residues. Per germline, CDR1 MDHEN and CDR2 SYDVKM. V was pared by 6 bases and J by 8 bases, with 13 bases of the junction left unmatched. The CDR3 DNA reads as TGTGCCAGCAGCTCGGGGCGGGAGATGGTCTATGAGCAGTTCTTC. This translates into CASSSGREMVYEQFF.

This chain joins TRBV6-2 or TRBV6-3 and TRBJ2-7; D unclear. The CDR3 covers 11 residues. Between the trimmed V and J ends, which lost 8 bases and 3 bases, there was a span of 8 bases. Germline CDR1 is MNHEY and CDR2 is SVGEGT. This CDR3 is CASGSGYEQYF. For the CDR3, the DNA is TGTGCCAGCGGGTCTGGCTACGAGCAGTACTTC.

The chain employs TRBV12-3 or TRBV12-4 and TRBJ1-2; D perhaps matches TRBD1 (6 bases). This CDR3 has 11 residues. Trimming removed 8 bases at V and 7 bases at J, with 11 bases between. CDR3 region: CASALTGGYTF. The DNA for the CDR3 is TGTGCCAGCGCTCTGACAGGTGGCTACACCTTC.

The chain uses TRBV9 and TRBJ1-2; tentatively, D is TRBD1 (6 bases). Trimming took 3 bases from V and 3 from J, leaving 9 bases between them. Germline CDR1 SGDLS, CDR2 YYNGEE. CDR3 length: 13 amino acids. The CDR3 coding sequence is TGTGCCAGCAGCGACCGACAGGACTATGGCTACACCTTC. Protein: CASSDRQDYGYTF.

About this clonotype itself: An end of the junction differs from the germline gene, which may be a read error. The gene calls are TRBV20-1 and TRBJ1-1; 10 bases line up with TRBD1. CDR3 length: 13 amino acids. From germline, CDR1 is DFQATT and CDR2 SNEGSKA (reference sequence). The CDR3 spells CSARGDRGTEAFF. DNA of the CDR3: TGCAGTGCCAGAGGGGACAGGGGCACTGAAGCTTTCTTT.

V usage is TRBV6-1 and J usage is TRBJ2-6; no firm D call. The CDR3 consists of 18 residues. The V and J ends lost 3 bases and 0 bases respectively, with 15 bases between them. Germline V gives CDR1 MNHNS, CDR2 SASEGT. The CDR3, as DNA: TGTGCCAGCAGTGACCCCCTGGACGGAACCTCTGGGGCCAACGTCCTGACTTTC. This gives the protein CASSDPLDGTSGANVLTF.

This clonotype was observed a handful of times. V and J are TRBV7-9 and TRBJ2-3; perhaps D is TRBD1 or TRBD2 (5 bases each). CDR3 size: 15 residues. Germline CDR1 is SEHNR and CDR2 is FQNEAQ (reference sequence). V shed 4 bases and J shed 3 bases, with 14 bases lying between them. CDR3 in amino acids: CASSSPGRRTDTQYF. CDR3 sequence (DNA): TGTGCCAGCAGCTCACCGGGACGTCGTACAGATACGCAGTATTTT.

The sample holds a few counts of this clonotype. As DNA, the CDR3 is TGTGCCAGCAGCAGCCTTCGCGGGAACTACGAGCAGTACTTC. The encoded protein is CASSSLRGNYEQYF. The gene calls are TRBV7-6 and TRBJ2-7; possible D gene TRBD2, 6 bases. Deletions cut 5 bases from V and 3 bases from J, with 14 bases between. This CDR3 is built from 14 residues. Per the germline V gene, CDR1 is SGHVS and CDR2 is FNYEAQ. The complete variable domain, with remaining parts taken from reference TRBV7-6 and TRBJ2-7, reads GAGVSQSPRYKVTKRGQDVALRCDPISGHVSLYWYRQALGQGPEFLTYFNYEAQQDKSGLPNDRFSAERPEGSISTLTIQRTEQRDSAMYRCASSSLRGNYEQYFGPGTRLTVT.